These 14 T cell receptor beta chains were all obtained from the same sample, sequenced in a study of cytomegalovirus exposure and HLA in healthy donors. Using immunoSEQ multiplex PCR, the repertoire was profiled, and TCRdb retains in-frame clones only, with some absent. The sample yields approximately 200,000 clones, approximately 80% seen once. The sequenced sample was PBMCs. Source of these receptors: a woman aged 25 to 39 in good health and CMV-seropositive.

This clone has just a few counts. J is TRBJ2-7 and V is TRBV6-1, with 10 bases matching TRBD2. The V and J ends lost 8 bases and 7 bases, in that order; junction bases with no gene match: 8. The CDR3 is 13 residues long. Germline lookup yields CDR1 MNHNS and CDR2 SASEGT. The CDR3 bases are TGTGCCAGCGTTAGGCTAGCGGGAGATGAGCAGTACTTC. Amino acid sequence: CASVRLAGDEQYF.

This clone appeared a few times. The CDR3 loop reads CASRQGEGPYEQYF. As DNA, the CDR3 is TGCGCCAGCCGACAGGGGGAAGGGCCCTACGAGCAGTACTTC. The rearrangement uses TRBV5-1 and TRBJ2-7, with 9 bases fitting TRBD1. Germline CDR1 SGHRS, CDR2 YFSETQ. This CDR3 has 14 amino acids. V gave up 7 bases and J gave up 2 bases; unmatched junction bases: 7. The whole variable domain, remainder taken from reference TRBV5-1 and TRBJ2-7, is KAGVTQTPRYLIKTRGQQVTLSCSPISGHRSVSWYQQTPGQGLQFLFEYFSETQRNKGNFPGRFSGRQFSNSRSEMNVSTLELGDSALYLCASRQGEGPYEQYFGPGTRLTVT.

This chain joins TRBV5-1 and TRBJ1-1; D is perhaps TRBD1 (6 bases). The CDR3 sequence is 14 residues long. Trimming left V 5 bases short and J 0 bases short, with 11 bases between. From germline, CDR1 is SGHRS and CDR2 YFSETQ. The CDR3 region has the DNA TGCGCCAGCAGGGATGGACAGCTGAACACTGAAGCTTTCTTT. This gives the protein CASRDGQLNTEAFF.

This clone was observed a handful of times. CDR3 coding DNA: TGTGCCAGTAGGTGGACAGGAGTGGAGACCCAGTACTTC. It specifies CASRWTGVETQYF. This chain links TRBV19 with TRBJ2-5; 7 bases line up with TRBD1. Looked up from germline, CDR1 is LNHDA and CDR2 is SQIVND (reference sequence). The CDR3 is made up of 13 amino acids. Losses at the gene ends were 6 bases for V and 5 bases for J; bases not matched to a gene: 6.

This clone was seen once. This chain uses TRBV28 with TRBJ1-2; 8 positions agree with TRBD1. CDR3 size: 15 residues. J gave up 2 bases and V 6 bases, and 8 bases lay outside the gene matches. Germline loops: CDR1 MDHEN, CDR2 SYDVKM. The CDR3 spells CASRITGTGNYGYTF. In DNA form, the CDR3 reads TGTGCCAGCAGAATAACCGGGACAGGAAACTATGGCTACACCTTC.

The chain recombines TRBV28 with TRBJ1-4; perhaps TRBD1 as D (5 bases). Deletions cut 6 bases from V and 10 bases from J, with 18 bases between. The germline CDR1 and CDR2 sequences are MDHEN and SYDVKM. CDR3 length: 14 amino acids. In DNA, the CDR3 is TGTGCCAGCAGCCTTGGGCCGGGACTTCGAAAACTGTTTTTT. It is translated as CASSLGPGLRKLFF.

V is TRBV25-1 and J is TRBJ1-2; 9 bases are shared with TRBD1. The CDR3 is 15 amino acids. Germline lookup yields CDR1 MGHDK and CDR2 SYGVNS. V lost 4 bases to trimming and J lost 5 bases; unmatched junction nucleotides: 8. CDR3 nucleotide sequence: TGTGCCAGCAGTGCGGGGACAGGGTGGGAGTATGGCTACACCTTC. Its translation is CASSAGTGWEYGYTF.

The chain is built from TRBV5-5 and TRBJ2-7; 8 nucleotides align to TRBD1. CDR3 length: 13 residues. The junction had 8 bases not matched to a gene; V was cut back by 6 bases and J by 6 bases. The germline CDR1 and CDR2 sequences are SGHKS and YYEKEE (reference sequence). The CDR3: CASTGQGFIEQYF. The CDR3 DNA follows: TGTGCCAGCACCGGACAGGGTTTCATCGAGCAGTACTTC.

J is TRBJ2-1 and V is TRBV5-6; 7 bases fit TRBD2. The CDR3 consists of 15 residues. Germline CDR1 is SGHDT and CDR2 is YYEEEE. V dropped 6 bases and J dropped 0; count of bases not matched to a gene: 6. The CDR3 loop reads CASTWGRDSYNEQFF. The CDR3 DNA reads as TGTGCCAGCACCTGGGGGAGGGACTCCTACAATGAGCAGTTCTTC.

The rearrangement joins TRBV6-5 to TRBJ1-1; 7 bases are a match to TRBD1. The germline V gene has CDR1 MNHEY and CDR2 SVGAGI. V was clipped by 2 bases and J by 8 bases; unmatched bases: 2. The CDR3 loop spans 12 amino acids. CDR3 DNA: TGTGCCAGCAGTTACGGGACAGAAGAAGCTTTCTTT. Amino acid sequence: CASSYGTEEAFF.

CDR3 sequence (DNA): TGTGCCACTCTTTCAGGTGCTAACCAAGAGACCCAGTACTTC. Its translation: CATLSGANQETQYF. V is TRBV6-1 and J is TRBJ2-5; D is ambiguous. The V end lost 10 bases, the J end lost 0 bases, and 15 bases lay between the germline ends. Germline-derived CDR1 and CDR2 are MNHNS and SASEGT. The CDR3 length is 14 residues.

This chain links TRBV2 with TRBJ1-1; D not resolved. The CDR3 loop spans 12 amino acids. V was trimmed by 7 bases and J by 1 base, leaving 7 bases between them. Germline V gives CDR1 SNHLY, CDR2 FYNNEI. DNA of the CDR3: TGTGCCAGCATATCCGGGAACACTGAAGCTTTCTTT. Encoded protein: CASISGNTEAFF.

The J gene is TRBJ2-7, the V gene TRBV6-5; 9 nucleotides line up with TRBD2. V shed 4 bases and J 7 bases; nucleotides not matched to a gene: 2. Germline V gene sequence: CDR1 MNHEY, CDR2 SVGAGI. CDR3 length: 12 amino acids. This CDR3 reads CASSLTSGEQYF. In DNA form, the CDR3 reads TGTGCCAGCAGTTTGACTAGCGGAGAGCAGTACTTC.

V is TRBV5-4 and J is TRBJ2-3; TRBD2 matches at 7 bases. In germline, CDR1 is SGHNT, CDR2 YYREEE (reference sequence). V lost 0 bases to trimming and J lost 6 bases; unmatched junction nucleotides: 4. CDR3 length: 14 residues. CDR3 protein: CASSLDSGRDTQYF. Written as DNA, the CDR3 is TGTGCCAGCAGCTTGGACTCCGGGAGGGATACGCAGTATTTT.